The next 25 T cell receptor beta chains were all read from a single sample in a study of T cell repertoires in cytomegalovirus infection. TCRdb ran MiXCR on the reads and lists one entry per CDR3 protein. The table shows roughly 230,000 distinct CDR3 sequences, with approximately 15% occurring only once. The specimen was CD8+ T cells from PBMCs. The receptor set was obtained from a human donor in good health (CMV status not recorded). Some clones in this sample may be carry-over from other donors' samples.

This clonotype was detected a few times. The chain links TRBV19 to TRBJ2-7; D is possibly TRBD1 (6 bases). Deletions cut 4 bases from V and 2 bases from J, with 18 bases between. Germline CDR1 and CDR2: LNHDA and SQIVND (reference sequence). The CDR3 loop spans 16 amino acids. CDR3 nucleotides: TGTGCCAGTAGTACCCCGGTGGGAACAGGGACCTACGAGCAGTACTTC. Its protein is CASSTPVGTGTYEQYF.

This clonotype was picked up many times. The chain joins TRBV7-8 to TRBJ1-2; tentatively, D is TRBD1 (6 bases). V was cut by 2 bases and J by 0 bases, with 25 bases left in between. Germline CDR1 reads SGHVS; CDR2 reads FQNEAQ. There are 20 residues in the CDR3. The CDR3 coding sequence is TGTGCCAGCAGCTTATACGACGATGTAGGGGGGCTTTCCCCTAACTATGGCTACACCTTC. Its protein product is CASSLYDDVGGLSPNYGYTF.

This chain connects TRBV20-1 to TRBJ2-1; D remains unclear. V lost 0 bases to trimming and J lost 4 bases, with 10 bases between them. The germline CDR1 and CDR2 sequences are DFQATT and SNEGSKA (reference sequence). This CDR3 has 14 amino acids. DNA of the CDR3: TGCAGTGCTAGAGATTTTACTGAATACAATGAGCAGTTCTTC. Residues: CSARDFTEYNEQFF.

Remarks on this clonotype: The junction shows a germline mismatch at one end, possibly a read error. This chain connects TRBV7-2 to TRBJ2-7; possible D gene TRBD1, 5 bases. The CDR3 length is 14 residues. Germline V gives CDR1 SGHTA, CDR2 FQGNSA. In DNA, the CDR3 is TGTGCCAGCGGCTTAGATCAGGGAACCTACGAGCAGTACTTC. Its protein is CASGLDQGTYEQYF. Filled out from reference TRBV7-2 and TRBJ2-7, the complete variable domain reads GAGVSQSPSNKVTEKGKDVELRCDPISGHTALYWYRQSLGQGLEFLIYFQGNSAPDKSGLPSDRFSAERTGGSVSTLTIQRTQQEDSAVYLCASGLDQGTYEQYFGPGTRLTVT.

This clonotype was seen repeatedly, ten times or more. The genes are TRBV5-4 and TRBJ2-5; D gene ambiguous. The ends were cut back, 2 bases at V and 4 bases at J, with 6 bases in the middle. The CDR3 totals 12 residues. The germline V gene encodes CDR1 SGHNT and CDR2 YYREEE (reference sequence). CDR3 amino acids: CASSLGRETQYF. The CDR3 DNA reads TGTGCCAGCAGCTTAGGCCGAGAGACCCAGTACTTC.

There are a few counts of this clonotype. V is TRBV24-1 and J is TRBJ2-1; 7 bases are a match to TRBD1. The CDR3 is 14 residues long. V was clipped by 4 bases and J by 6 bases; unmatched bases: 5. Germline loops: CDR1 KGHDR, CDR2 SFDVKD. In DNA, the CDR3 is TGTGCCACCAGTGACCTCCGACAGGGCAATGAGCAGTTCTTC. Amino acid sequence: CATSDLRQGNEQFF.

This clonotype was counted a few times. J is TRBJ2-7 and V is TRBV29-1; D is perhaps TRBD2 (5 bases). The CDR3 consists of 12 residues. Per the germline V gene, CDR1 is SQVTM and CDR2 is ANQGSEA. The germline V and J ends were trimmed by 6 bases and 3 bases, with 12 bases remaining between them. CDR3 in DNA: TGCAGCGTCCACCTTGCGGGCTACGAGCAGTACTTC. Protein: CSVHLAGYEQYF.

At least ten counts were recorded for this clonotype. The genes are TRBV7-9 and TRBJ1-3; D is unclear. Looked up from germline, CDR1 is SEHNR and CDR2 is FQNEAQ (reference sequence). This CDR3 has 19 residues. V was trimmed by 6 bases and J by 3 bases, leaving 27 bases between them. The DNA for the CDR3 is TGTGCCAGCAGACTAAAGGACGCAGTCTCGGTCGATTTTGGAAACACCATATATTTT. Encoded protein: CASRLKDAVSVDFGNTIYF.

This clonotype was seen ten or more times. The CDR3 loop is CASSDLLAGGPDTGELFF. DNA for the CDR3: TGTGCCAGCAGCGACCTTCTAGCGGGGGGGCCGGACACCGGGGAGCTGTTTTTT. The chain combines TRBV7-2 with TRBJ2-2; 12 bases match TRBD2. Per the germline V gene, CDR1 is SGHTA and CDR2 is FQGNSA. The CDR3 sequence is 18 residues long. The V gene end was trimmed by 5 bases and the J gene end by 3 bases; junction bases not matched to a gene: 10. Drawing the rest from reference TRBV7-2 and TRBJ2-2, the complete variable domain is GAGVSQSPSNKVTEKGKDVELRCDPISGHTALYWYRQSLGQGLEFLIYFQGNSAPDKSGLPSDRFSAERTGGSVSTLTIQRTQQEDSAVYLCASSDLLAGGPDTGELFFGEGSRLTVL.

CDR3 bases: TGTGCCAGCAGCTTAGACGGCCAGCGCGGCGATCAGCCCCAGCATTTT. Protein: CASSLDGQRGDQPQHF. V usage is TRBV7-9 and J usage is TRBJ1-5; D remains ambiguous. Per germline, CDR1 SEHNR and CDR2 FQNEAQ (reference sequence). This CDR3 region has 16 residues. The V end lost 1 base, the J end lost 5 bases, and 15 bases lay between the germline ends.

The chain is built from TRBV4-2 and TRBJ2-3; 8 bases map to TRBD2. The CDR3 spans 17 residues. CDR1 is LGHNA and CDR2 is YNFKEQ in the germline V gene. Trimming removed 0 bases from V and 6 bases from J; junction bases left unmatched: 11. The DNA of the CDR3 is TGTGCCAGCAGCCAAGAGGCGGCGCGGGGGGCGACGGATACGCAGTATTTT. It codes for CASSQEAARGATDTQYF.

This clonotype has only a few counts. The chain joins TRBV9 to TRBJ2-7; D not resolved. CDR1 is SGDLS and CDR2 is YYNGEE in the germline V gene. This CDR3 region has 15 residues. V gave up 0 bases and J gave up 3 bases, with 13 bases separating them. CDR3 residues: CASSVARGEYYEQYF. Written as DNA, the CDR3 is TGTGCCAGCAGCGTAGCCAGAGGAGAGTACTACGAGCAGTACTTC.

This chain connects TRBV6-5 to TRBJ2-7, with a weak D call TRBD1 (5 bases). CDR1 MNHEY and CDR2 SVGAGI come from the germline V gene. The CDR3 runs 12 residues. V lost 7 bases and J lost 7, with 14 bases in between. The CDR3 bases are TGTGCCAGCACCAACCTGGGGCGGGAGCAGTACTTC. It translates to CASTNLGREQYF.

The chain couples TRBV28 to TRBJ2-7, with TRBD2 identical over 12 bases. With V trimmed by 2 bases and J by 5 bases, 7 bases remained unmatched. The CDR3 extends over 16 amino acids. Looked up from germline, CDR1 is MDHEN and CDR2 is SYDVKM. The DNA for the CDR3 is TGTGCCAGCAGTTTAAGTCTAGCGGGGGGGCTGGACGAGCAGTACTTC. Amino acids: CASSLSLAGGLDEQYF. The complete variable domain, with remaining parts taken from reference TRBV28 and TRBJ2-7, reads DVKVTQSSRYLVKRTGEKVFLECVQDMDHENMFWYRQDPGLGLRLIYFSYDVKMKEKGDIPEGYSVSREKKERFSLILESASTNQTSMYLCASSLSLAGGLDEQYFGPGTRLTVT.

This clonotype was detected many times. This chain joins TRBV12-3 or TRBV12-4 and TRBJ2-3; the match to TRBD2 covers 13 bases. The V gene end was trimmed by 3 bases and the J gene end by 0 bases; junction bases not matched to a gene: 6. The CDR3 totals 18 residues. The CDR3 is CASSFRTSGGASTDTQYF. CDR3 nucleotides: TGTGCCAGCAGTTTCAGGACTAGCGGGGGAGCCAGCACAGATACGCAGTATTTT.

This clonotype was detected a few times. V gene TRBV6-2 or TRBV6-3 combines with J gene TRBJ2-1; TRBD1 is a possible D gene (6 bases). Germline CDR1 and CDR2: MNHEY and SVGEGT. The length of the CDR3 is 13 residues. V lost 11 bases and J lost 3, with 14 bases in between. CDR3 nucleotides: TGTGCCGGTCGGGACACAAACTACAATGAGCAGTTCTTC. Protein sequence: CAGRDTNYNEQFF.

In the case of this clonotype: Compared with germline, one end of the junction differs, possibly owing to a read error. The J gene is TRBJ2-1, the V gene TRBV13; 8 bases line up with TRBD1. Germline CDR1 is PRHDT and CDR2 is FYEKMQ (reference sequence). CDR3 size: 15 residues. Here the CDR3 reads CASSVGQGPYNEQFF. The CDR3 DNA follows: TGTGCCAGCAGCGTAGGACAGGGCCCCTACAATGAGCAGTTCTTC.

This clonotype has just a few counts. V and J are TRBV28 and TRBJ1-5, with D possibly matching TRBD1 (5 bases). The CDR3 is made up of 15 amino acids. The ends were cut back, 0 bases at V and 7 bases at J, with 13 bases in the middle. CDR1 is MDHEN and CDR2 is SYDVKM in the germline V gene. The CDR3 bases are TGTGCCAGCAGTTTATGGGCCAGGGCTTCCCAGCCCCAGCATTTT. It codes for CASSLWARASQPQHF. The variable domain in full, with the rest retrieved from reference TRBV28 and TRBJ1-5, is DVKVTQSSRYLVKRTGEKVFLECVQDMDHENMFWYRQDPGLGLRLIYFSYDVKMKEKGDIPEGYSVSREKKERFSLILESASTNQTSMYLCASSLWARASQPQHFGDGTRLSIL.

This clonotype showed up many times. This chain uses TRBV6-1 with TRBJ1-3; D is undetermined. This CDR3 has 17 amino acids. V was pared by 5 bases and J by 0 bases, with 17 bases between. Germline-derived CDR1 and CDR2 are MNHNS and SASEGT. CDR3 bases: TGTGCCAGCAGTCAACGGCCGTACCTGAGCTCTGGAAACACCATATATTTT. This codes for CASSQRPYLSSGNTIYF.

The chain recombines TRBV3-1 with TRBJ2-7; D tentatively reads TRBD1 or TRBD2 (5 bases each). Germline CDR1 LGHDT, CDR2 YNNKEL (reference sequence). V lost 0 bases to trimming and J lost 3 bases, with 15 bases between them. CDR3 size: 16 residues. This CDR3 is CASSQDRGEVGYEQYF. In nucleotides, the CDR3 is TGTGCCAGCAGCCAAGATCGAGGGGAAGTGGGCTACGAGCAGTACTTC.

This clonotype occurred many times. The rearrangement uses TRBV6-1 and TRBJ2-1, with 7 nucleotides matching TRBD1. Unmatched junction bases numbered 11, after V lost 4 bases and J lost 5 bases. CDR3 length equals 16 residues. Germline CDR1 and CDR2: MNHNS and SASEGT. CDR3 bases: TGTGCCAGCAGTGCCCTAGGGGGCTCAGCCAACAATGAGCAGTTCTTC. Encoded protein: CASSALGGSANNEQFF.

The CDR3 sequence: CASSLFSNTEAFF. CDR3 in DNA: TGTGCCAGCAGTTTATTCTCCAACACTGAAGCTTTCTTT. The rearrangement joins TRBV28 to TRBJ1-1; D unresolved. CDR1 is MDHEN, CDR2 SYDVKM, per germline. V gave up 1 base and J gave up 2 bases, with 5 bases separating them. This CDR3 is built from 13 residues.

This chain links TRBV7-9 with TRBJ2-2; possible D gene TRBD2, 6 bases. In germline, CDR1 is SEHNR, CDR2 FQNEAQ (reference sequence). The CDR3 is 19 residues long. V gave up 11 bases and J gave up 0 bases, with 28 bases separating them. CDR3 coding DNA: TGTGCCCTATTACCTATCGATGTAGCGGATCGGACGAACACCGGGGAGCTGTTTTTT. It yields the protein CALLPIDVADRTNTGELFF.

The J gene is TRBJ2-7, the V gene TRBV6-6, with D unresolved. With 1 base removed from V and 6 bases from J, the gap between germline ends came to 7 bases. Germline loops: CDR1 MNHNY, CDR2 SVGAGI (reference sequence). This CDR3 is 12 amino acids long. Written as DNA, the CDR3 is TGTGCCAGCAGTTACTTTCCAGGCGAGCAGTACTTC. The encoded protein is CASSYFPGEQYF.

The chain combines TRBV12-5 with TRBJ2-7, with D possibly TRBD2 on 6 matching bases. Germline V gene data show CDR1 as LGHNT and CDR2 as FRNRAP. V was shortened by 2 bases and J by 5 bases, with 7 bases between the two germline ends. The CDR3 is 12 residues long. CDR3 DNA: TGTGCTAGTGGTTTGCGGGGGAACGAGCAGTACTTC. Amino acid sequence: CASGLRGNEQYF.